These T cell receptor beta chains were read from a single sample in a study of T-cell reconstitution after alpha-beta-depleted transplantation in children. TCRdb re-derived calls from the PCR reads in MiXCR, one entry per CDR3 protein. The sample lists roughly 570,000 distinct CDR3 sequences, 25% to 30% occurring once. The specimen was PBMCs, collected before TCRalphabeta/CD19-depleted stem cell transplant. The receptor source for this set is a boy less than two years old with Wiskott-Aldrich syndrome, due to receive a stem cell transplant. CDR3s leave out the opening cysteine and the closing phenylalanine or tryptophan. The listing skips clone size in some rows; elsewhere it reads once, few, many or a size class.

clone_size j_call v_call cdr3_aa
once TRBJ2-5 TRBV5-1 ASSSTTSKETQY
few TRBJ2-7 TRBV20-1 SALRDRSSEQY
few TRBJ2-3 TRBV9 ASSVAKTSDSTDTQY
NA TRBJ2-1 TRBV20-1 CARAGFSGTFYNEQF
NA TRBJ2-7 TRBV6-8 ASSYSGLAGGLEQY
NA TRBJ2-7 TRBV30 AWKRTGGVEQY
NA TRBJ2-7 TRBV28 ASSPFSTEQY
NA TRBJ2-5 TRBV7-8 ASSSIGTSGKETQY
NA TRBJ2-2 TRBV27 ASSFNGYTGELF
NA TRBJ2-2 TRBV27 ASSFLGVGELF
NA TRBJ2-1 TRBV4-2 ASSQAPRGSLSGHYNEQF
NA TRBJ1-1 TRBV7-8 ASSSTRGPKREAF
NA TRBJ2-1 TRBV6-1 ASSQTGAYNEQF
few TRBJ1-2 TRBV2 ASSESRGPYGYT
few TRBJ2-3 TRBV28 ASTPSGSSSTDTQY
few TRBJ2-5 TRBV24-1 ATSDPWDRVETQY
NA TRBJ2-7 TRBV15 ATSNGLLYEQY
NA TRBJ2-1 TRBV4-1 ASSPLDRVENEQF
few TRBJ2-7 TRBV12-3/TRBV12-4 ASSPLTTYEQY
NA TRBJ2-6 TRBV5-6 ASSSLEGPGANVLT
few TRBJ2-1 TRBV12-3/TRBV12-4 ASSTSDRRDEQF
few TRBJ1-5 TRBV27 ASSSYLNQPQH
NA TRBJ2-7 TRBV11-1 ASSLAGTGGIGEQY
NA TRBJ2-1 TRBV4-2 ASSQALADNEQF
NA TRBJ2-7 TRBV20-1 SARGFYEQY
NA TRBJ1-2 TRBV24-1 ANPQGPGYT
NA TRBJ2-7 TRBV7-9 ASSRGPIRNSYEQY
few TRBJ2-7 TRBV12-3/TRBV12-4 ASRDPRVVDEQY
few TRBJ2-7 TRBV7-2 ASSLWEVGEQY
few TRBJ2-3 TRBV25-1 ASSAYKTGTDTQY
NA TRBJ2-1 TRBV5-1 ASSFGLAGLGPNEQF
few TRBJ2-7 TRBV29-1 SAAGQGGYEQY
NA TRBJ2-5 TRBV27 ASRVAGGGETQY
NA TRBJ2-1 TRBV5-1 ASSSGASGSSYNEQF
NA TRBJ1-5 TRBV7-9 ASSPPGVVEQPQH
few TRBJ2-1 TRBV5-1 ASSLARGAGVVSYNEQF
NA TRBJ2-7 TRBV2 ASSEVGQVKAYEQY
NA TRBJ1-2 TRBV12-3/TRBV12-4 ASSLAQDRIYGYT
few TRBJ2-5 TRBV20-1 SAGAWETQY
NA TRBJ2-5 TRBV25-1 ASSETPSDGFGGTQY
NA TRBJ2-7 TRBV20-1 SATGTNDEQY
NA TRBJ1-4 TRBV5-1 ASSRPKNIPNEKLF
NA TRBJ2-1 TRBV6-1 AIRAVGEGNEQF
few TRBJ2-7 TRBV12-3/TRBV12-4 ASSLELGIEQY
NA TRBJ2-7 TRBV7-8 ASSLVAGGITYEQY
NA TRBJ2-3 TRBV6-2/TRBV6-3 ASSSTRTDTQY
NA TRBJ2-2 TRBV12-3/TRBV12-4 ASSLVPRGPGELF
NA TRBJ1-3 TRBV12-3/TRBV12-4 ASVGDSGNTIY
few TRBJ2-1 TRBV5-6 ASSFRLAGHSSYNEQF